The 26 T cell receptor beta chains presented below share a single source sample, sequenced in a study of blood T cells in healthy people across ages. The authors ran a second PCR of about 7 to 11 cycles using a sample-barcoded 5' primer and a J-beta primer mix. TCRdb reprocessed the 5' RACE reads via MiXCR and lists one record per CDR3 protein. The profile shows some 1.5 million distinct CDR3 sequences, roughly 27% of them singletons. Input material: blood. The receptors were gathered from a woman in her twenties or thirties in good health.

This clonotype showed up just a few times. The chain has TRBV29-1 and TRBJ2-7, with a possible D match to TRBD1 (6 bases). V was pared by 5 bases and J by 0 bases, with 14 bases between. The CDR3 contains 14 residues. Germline assignment: CDR1 SQVTM and CDR2 ANQGSEA. The CDR3 nucleotides are TGCAGCGTTAGGGGGTCGAACAGCTCCTACGAGCAGTACTTC. This translates into CSVRGSNSSYEQYF.

Concerning this clonotype: A junction boundary mismatches the germline segment, possibly from a read error. CDR3 nucleotides: TGTGCCAGCGGCTTACGACTAGGATACAATGAGCAGTTCTTC. Protein sequence: CASGLRLGYNEQFF. This chain links TRBV7-2 with TRBJ2-1; possible D gene TRBD2, 6 bases. This CDR3 contains 14 residues. Germline CDR1 is SGHTA and CDR2 is FQGNSA.

This clonotype was counted many times. The V call is TRBV10-2, the J call TRBJ2-7; the D is unclear. Germline V gene data show CDR1 as WSHSY and CDR2 as SAAADI. This CDR3 has 14 amino acids. The V end lost 10 bases, the J end lost 3 bases, and 19 bases lay between the germline ends. Here the CDR3 DNA reads TGCGCCATCTCCCAGGACCCAACCGTCTACGAGCAGTACTTC. Its translation: CAISQDPTVYEQYF.

This sequence joins TRBV4-3 and TRBJ2-3; TRBD2 agrees at 8 bases. V lost 4 bases to trimming and J lost 4 bases; unmatched junction nucleotides: 7. CDR3 length: 15 amino acids. Germline lookup yields CDR1 LGHNA and CDR2 YSLEER. For the CDR3, the DNA is TGCGCCAGCAGCCCCGGGGGGGGCTTCTCAGATACGCAGTATTTT. It yields the protein CASSPGGGFSDTQYF.

The sample holds many counts of this clonotype. J is TRBJ2-7 and V is TRBV4-1; D unclear. Germline V gene sequence: CDR1 MGHRA, CDR2 YSYEKL. This CDR3 has 16 amino acids. Trimming took off 3 bases at V and 0 bases at J, with 15 bases between the two ends. CDR3 DNA sequence: TGCGCCAGCAGCCAGGTCGTGGACCCACTCTCCTACGAGCAGTACTTC. This translates into CASSQVVDPLSYEQYF.

The chain carries TRBV29-1 and TRBJ2-1, with 9 bases matching TRBD2. The CDR3 is 14 amino acids. In germline, CDR1 is SQVTM, CDR2 ANQGSEA. The J segment lost 5 bases and the V segment lost 7 bases, leaving 9 bases of the junction unmatched. CDR3 sequence reads: CSAALAGLNNEQFF. CDR3 nucleotides: TGCAGCGCCGCCCTAGCGGGATTGAACAATGAGCAGTTCTTC.

This clonotype was counted only a few times. An end of the junction does not agree with germline; a read error may underlie this. CDR3 protein: CAGSDYSTDTQYF. The CDR3 DNA reads as TGTGCCGGCAGTGACTACAGCACAGATACGCAGTATTTT. The V call is TRBV25-1, the J call TRBJ2-3; possibly TRBD2 for D (5 bases). Germline CDR1 MGHDK, CDR2 SYGVNS. CDR3 size: 13 residues.

About this clonotype itself: At one of its ends the junction is not consistent with the germline gene, which may arise from a read error. The chain joins TRBV7-8 to TRBJ2-5, with TRBD2 matching 8 bases. Germline CDR1 SGHVS, CDR2 FQNEAQ. The CDR3 length is 16 residues. The CDR3 is CASGLTVAGYQETQYF. CDR3 nucleotides: TGTGCCAGCGGCTTAACGGTAGCGGGGTACCAAGAGACCCAGTACTTC.

The CDR3 region has the DNA TGTGCCAGCAGTTTCCTTGACAGGGGGATAATGAATGAGCAGTTCTTC. It codes for CASSFLDRGIMNEQFF. The chain employs TRBV28 and TRBJ2-1; 9 nucleotides agree with TRBD1. Germline-derived CDR1 and CDR2 are MDHEN and SYDVKM. This CDR3 is built from 16 residues. With 3 bases clipped from V and 7 bases from J, the junction kept 10 bases outside the gene matches.

This clonotype was picked up many times. V and J are TRBV5-1 and TRBJ1-2; D might be TRBD1 (5 bases). Trimming removed 0 bases at V and 8 bases at J, with 11 bases between. The CDR3 has 13 amino acids. Germline V gene sequence: CDR1 SGHRS, CDR2 YFSETQ. The CDR3: CASSLAGRDGYTF. CDR3 DNA sequence: TGCGCCAGCAGCTTGGCCGGCAGGGACGGCTACACCTTC. Supplemented by reference TRBV5-1 and TRBJ1-2, the full variable domain reads KAGVTQTPRYLIKTRGQQVTLSCSPISGHRSVSWYQQTPGQGLQFLFEYFSETQRNKGNFPGRFSGRQFSNSRSEMNVSTLELGDSALYLCASSLAGRDGYTFGSGTRLTVV.

This clonotype showed up just a few times. V gene TRBV6-5 combines with J gene TRBJ2-3; 11 bases agree with TRBD2. The V gene's germline CDR1 is MNHEY and CDR2 SVGAGI. This CDR3 is built from 16 residues. Trimming took 5 bases from V and 2 from J; bases not matched to a gene: 6. CDR3 in amino acids: CASSTGTSGPTDTQYF. CDR3 sequence (DNA): TGTGCCAGCAGTACCGGGACTAGCGGTCCCACAGATACGCAGTATTTT.

J is TRBJ2-5 and V is TRBV4-1; 15 nucleotides match TRBD2. The closer fit of TRBJ2-7 to the DNA end suggests the J call may be wrong. CDR1 is MGHRA, CDR2 YSYEKL, per germline. This CDR3 is built from 19 residues. CDR3 region: CASSQLAGTSGGMSGEQYF. The DNA of the CDR3 is TGCGCCAGCAGCCAACTCGCCGGGACTAGCGGGGGGATGTCCGGCGAGCAGTACTTC.

This clonotype was counted only a few times. V gene TRBV4-1 combines with J gene TRBJ2-5, with 7 positions matching TRBD1. Losses at the gene ends were 2 bases for V and 11 bases for J; bases not matched to a gene: 23. Germline CDR1 and CDR2: MGHRA and YSYEKL. The CDR3 contains 18 residues. The CDR3 protein is CASSQWGTASEGYNEQYF. CDR3 sequence (DNA): TGCGCCAGCAGCCAATGGGGGACAGCCAGCGAAGGCTACAATGAGCAGTACTTC.

The V call is TRBV7-9, the J call TRBJ2-4, with D possibly TRBD2 on 6 matching bases. The germline V and J ends were trimmed by 1 base and 1 base, with 11 bases remaining between them. Germline V gives CDR1 SEHNR, CDR2 FQNEAQ (reference sequence). The CDR3 loop spans 16 amino acids. CDR3 sequence: CASSLEGGVAKNIQYF. Here the CDR3 DNA reads TGTGCCAGCAGCTTAGAAGGCGGGGTGGCCAAAAACATTCAGTACTTC.

The chain is built from TRBV10-1 and TRBJ2-7; D may be TRBD1 (5 bases). V shed 0 bases and J shed 2 bases, with 11 bases lying between them. The CDR3 totals 15 residues. CDR1 is WNHNN, CDR2 SYGVQD, per germline (reference sequence). The CDR3 DNA sequence: TGCGCCAGCAGTGAGTCAGGGGTCGAGGCCTACGAGCAGTACTTC. Amino acid sequence: CASSESGVEAYEQYF.

V usage is TRBV5-4 and J usage is TRBJ2-2; D is unclear. Germline values: CDR1 SGHNT, CDR2 YYREEE (reference sequence). The CDR3 runs 13 residues. V was shortened by 2 bases and J by 4 bases, with 6 bases between the two germline ends. The CDR3 protein is CASSFYVTGELFF. The CDR3 region has the DNA TGTGCCAGCAGCTTTTATGTCACCGGGGAGCTGTTTTTT.

The chain uses TRBV5-1 and TRBJ2-3; the D is unclear. The CDR3 consists of 16 residues. CDR1 is SGHRS and CDR2 is YFSETQ in the germline V gene. Trimming removed 0 bases at V and 5 bases at J, with 16 bases between. This CDR3 reads CASSLGSTSIVDTQYF. The CDR3, as DNA: TGCGCCAGCAGCTTGGGGTCAACTTCTATCGTAGATACGCAGTATTTT.

In this sample, this clonotype turned up many times. The rearrangement uses TRBV25-1 and TRBJ1-2; 9 positions match TRBD1. V lost 5 bases and J lost 4; bases outside the gene matches: 8. The CDR3 totals 15 residues. CDR1 MGHDK and CDR2 SYGVNS come from the germline V gene. DNA of the CDR3: TGTGCCAGCAGTAGCCCCGGGACAGGGACCTATGGCTACACCTTC. It encodes CASSSPGTGTYGYTF.

Here the CDR3 DNA reads TGCAGTGCTAGAAGGGTCCGAGGGGGGCAATACACTGAAGCTTTCTTT. Protein product: CSARRVRGGQYTEAFF. The chain joins TRBV20-1 to TRBJ1-1; D perhaps matches TRBD1 (6 bases). The germline gives CDR1 DFQATT, CDR2 SNEGSKA (reference sequence). This CDR3 has 16 residues. Trimming took off 2 bases at V and 3 bases at J, with 19 bases between the two ends.

This chain joins TRBV18 and TRBJ2-5; D remains unclear. The CDR3 covers 15 residues. V was pared by 1 base and J by 4 bases, with 13 bases between. Looked up from germline, CDR1 is KGHSH and CDR2 is LQKENI. DNA of the CDR3: TGTGCCAGCTCACCACAAGACACTCGAGGAGAGACCCAGTACTTC. It codes for CASSPQDTRGETQYF.

This clonotype was found once. The junction differs from germline at one of its ends, possibly a read error. The chain has TRBV6-5 and TRBJ1-5; D unclear. The CDR3 covers 13 residues. CDR1 and CDR2 (germline): MNHEY, SVGAGI. This CDR3 reads CASSLYSNQLQHF. In DNA, the CDR3 is TGTGCCAGCAGCTTATATAGCAATCAGCTCCAGCATTTT.

This clonotype has only a few counts. The rearrangement uses TRBV27 and TRBJ1-6; 9 bases fit TRBD1. V dropped 5 bases and J dropped 10; count of bases not matched to a gene: 9. The CDR3 runs 15 residues. Germline assignment: CDR1 MNHEY and CDR2 SMNVEV (reference sequence). The CDR3 DNA follows: TGTGCCAGCAGTGGAACAGGGGGCCGACTCTCACCCCTCCACTTT. Amino acid sequence: CASSGTGGRLSPLHF.

This clonotype was counted between two and nine times. The chain couples TRBV20-1 to TRBJ2-7; D is possibly TRBD2 (5 bases). The CDR3 totals 13 residues. Between the trimmed V and J ends, which lost 0 bases and 3 bases, there was a span of 9 bases. Germline CDR1 and CDR2: DFQATT and SNEGSKA (reference sequence). The CDR3 bases are TGCAGTGCTAGAGACGGGGAAATCTACGAGCAGTACTTC. Translating it yields CSARDGEIYEQYF.

Comments on this clonotype: This sequence may be a read error, since a much larger clone differs from it by one base. The J gene is TRBJ2-7, the V gene TRBV18; D unclear. V dropped 1 base and J dropped 7 bases, with 14 bases sitting between them. The CDR3 spans 14 residues. CDR1 is KGHSH and CDR2 is LQKENI in the germline V gene. Written as DNA, the CDR3 is TGTGCCAGCTCACCACTCAGCTCCTACAATGAGCAGTACTTC. Encoded protein: CASSPLSSYNEQYF.

This clonotype was observed many times. The CDR3 DNA reads as TGTGCCAGCAGCTTAGAGCCGGTTACCTCCTACGAGCAGTACTTC. This codes for CASSLEPVTSYEQYF. J is TRBJ2-7 and V is TRBV7-6; D gene unclear. The CDR3 consists of 15 residues. The V gene's germline CDR1 is SGHVS and CDR2 FNYEAQ. Trimming pared 1 base from V and 0 bases from J, leaving 10 bases between.

This chain links TRBV20-1 with TRBJ1-5; TRBD1 is a possible D gene (5 bases). Germline lookup yields CDR1 DFQATT and CDR2 SNEGSKA (reference sequence). The length of the CDR3 is 18 residues. V was shortened by 6 bases and J by 0 bases, with 24 bases between the two germline ends. CDR3 sequence reads: CSARRGLGNLDSNQPQHF. The DNA of the CDR3 is TGCAGTGCGCGCCGGGGCCTCGGGAATCTCGATAGCAATCAGCCCCAGCATTTT.